The 16 T cell receptor beta chains below all came from one sample that was sequenced in a study of pediatric ulcerative colitis (dated 2019 in TCRdb). Library preparation was by the immunoSEQ multiplex PCR assay. In TCRdb, the immuneACCESS table is reduced to in-frame sequences with V and J assigned. These tables do not hold every clone; where another copy was compared, an unresolved V gene accounts for under half, and the others remain unexplained. Within this sample are approximately 17,000 clones, with roughly three quarters of them counted one time only. The ten largest clones capture 6% to 9.5% of the sample. During colonoscopy, one to two pinch biopsies were obtained from the rectum for research. Sequencing input: gut tissue. Receptor source: a boy younger than 18 who was a control in a study of pediatric ulcerative colitis.

The chain employs TRBV10-3 and TRBJ2-2; a weak D match, TRBD2 (7 bases). Germline V gene data show CDR1 as ENHRY and CDR2 as SYGVKD. V was cut by 8 bases and J by 3 bases, with 10 bases left in between. The CDR3 extends over 13 amino acids. The CDR3 protein is CAIRGADTGELFF. The DNA of the CDR3 is TGTGCCATCCGGGGGGCGGACACCGGGGAGCTGTTTTTT.

This clone appeared a few times. The rearrangement uses TRBV9 and TRBJ2-1; TRBD2 aligns across 7 bases. The CDR3 totals 12 residues. V was pared by 4 bases and J by 12 bases, with 7 bases of the junction left unmatched. Per germline, CDR1 SGDLS and CDR2 YYNGEE. CDR3 in amino acids: CASSRSPGGQFF. In DNA form, the CDR3 reads TGTGCCAGCAGCCGATCACCGGGAGGGCAGTTCTTC.

The chain combines TRBV7-9 with TRBJ1-2; TRBD1 is a possible D gene (6 bases). Germline CDR1 SEHNR, CDR2 FQNEAQ (reference sequence). V shed 3 bases and J shed 4 bases, with 15 bases lying between them. The CDR3 has 15 amino acids. The CDR3 protein is CASSFTQGSFYGYTF. The CDR3 DNA follows: TGTGCCAGCAGCTTTACACAGGGTTCTTTCTATGGCTACACCTTC.

This chain joins TRBV28 and TRBJ1-6; D unresolved. CDR1 and CDR2 (germline): MDHEN, SYDVKM. Trimming took off 5 bases at V and 9 bases at J, with 17 bases between the two ends. CDR3 size: 15 residues. CDR3 sequence: CASSPDRAWSSPLHF. The CDR3 DNA is TGTGCCAGCAGTCCGGACCGCGCTTGGAGTTCACCCCTCCACTTT.

The genes are TRBV7-8 and TRBJ1-6; 8 bases align to TRBD1. There are 14 residues in the CDR3. Trimming at V came to 3 bases and at J to 7 bases, leaving 2 bases not matched to a gene. Germline CDR1 reads SGHVS; CDR2 reads FQNEAQ. The CDR3: CASSLDRANSPLHF. In nucleotides, the CDR3 is TGTGCCAGCAGCTTGGACAGGGCGAATTCACCCCTCCACTTT.

This clone was seen once. V gene TRBV27 combines with J gene TRBJ2-7; D gene uncertain. CDR3 length: 15 amino acids. Trimming removed 1 base from V and 3 bases from J, with 13 bases in between. Germline CDR1 and CDR2: MNHEY and SMNVEV (reference sequence). The CDR3 coding sequence is TGTGCCAGCAGTTTATTGGCAGCTACAAGCTACGAGCAGTACTTC. Translated, it gives CASSLLAATSYEQYF.

This clone appeared a single time. The DNA of the CDR3 is TGTGCCAGCAGCTTGACAGAGGGAGGAAACACCATATATTTT. It yields the protein CASSLTEGGNTIYF. The chain recombines TRBV28 with TRBJ1-3; the D gene is possibly TRBD1 (5 bases). Germline V gene sequence: CDR1 MDHEN, CDR2 SYDVKM. Trimming removed 6 bases at V and 4 bases at J, with 13 bases between. The CDR3 contains 14 residues.

The J gene is TRBJ1-4, the V gene TRBV29-1; a possible D gene is TRBD1 (5 bases). Trimming removed 4 bases from V and 8 bases from J, with 11 bases in between. Per germline, CDR1 SQVTM and CDR2 ANQGSEA. The CDR3 has 12 amino acids. The CDR3 loop is CSVGREGEKLFF. Written as DNA, the CDR3 is TGCAGCGTTGGCCGGGAGGGGGAAAAACTGTTTTTT.

The rearrangement uses TRBV30 and TRBJ1-3; TRBD1 might be the D (6 bases). V was pared by 1 base and J by 1 base, with 11 bases between. The germline CDR1 and CDR2 sequences are GTSNPN and SVGIG (reference sequence). The CDR3 length is 15 residues. The CDR3 nucleotides are TGTGCCTGGAGTGGGGGAGGACAGTCTGGAAACACCATATATTTT. Amino acids: CAWSGGGQSGNTIYF.

In its sample, this clone was seen once. A junction boundary mismatches the germline segment, possibly from a read error. The CDR3 DNA follows: TGCAGGGGGGACAGGGGTTGGGACTTC. This translates into CRGDRGWDF. This chain connects TRBV20-1 to TRBJ2-4; 10 nucleotides match TRBD1. The V gene's germline CDR1 is DFQATT and CDR2 SNEGSKA (reference sequence). The CDR3 has 9 residues.

This clone was seen only once. The chain recombines TRBV28 with TRBJ2-1; TRBD2 might be the D (7 bases). Between the trimmed V and J ends, which lost 1 base and 9 bases, there was a span of 19 bases. Per the germline V gene, CDR1 is MDHEN and CDR2 is SYDVKM. The CDR3 runs 16 residues. The CDR3 spells CASSLFRGGGVGEQFF. CDR3 DNA: TGTGCCAGCAGTTTATTTAGAGGGGGAGGGGTAGGTGAGCAGTTCTTC.

This chain uses TRBV27 with TRBJ2-3; either TRBD1 or TRBD2 may supply D (5 bases each). Trimming cost V 10 bases and J 0 bases, with 17 bases left between them. This CDR3 has 15 residues. The germline V gene encodes CDR1 MNHEY and CDR2 SMNVEV (reference sequence). CDR3 nucleotides: TGTGCCACCGCCCCGGGACCCCCTAGCACAGATACGCAGTATTTT. Translating it yields CATAPGPPSTDTQYF.

The chain uses TRBV28 and TRBJ2-1; possibly TRBD1 for D (5 bases). Trimming removed 5 bases at V and 4 bases at J, with 12 bases between. The CDR3 consists of 14 residues. CDR1 and CDR2 from the germline V gene are MDHEN and SYDVKM. The CDR3: CASSPGRVYNEQFF. The DNA of the CDR3 is TGTGCCAGCAGTCCCGGCAGGGTATACAATGAGCAGTTCTTC.

This chain joins TRBV7-8 and TRBJ2-1; 10 bases agree with TRBD2. V lost 1 base and J lost 9; bases outside the gene matches: 9. The CDR3 is 16 amino acids. CDR1 SGHVS and CDR2 FQNEAQ come from the germline V gene. The CDR3 sequence: CASSLVALAGVGEQFF. The CDR3 DNA reads as TGTGCCAGCAGCTTAGTTGCGCTAGCGGGAGTGGGTGAGCAGTTCTTC.

For the CDR3, the DNA is TGTGCCAGCAGCAATGGGGGATATAATAGCAATGAGCAGTTCTTC. It is translated as CASSNGGYNSNEQFF. The V gene is TRBV5-4, the J gene TRBJ2-1; possibly TRBD1 or TRBD2 for D (5 bases each). CDR1 is SGHNT and CDR2 is YYREEE in the germline V gene (reference sequence). The V gene lost 4 bases and the J gene lost 6 bases, with 17 bases spanning the gap. The CDR3 extends over 15 amino acids.

This rearrangement joins TRBV9 to TRBJ2-7; 8 bases agree with TRBD2. V lost 3 bases to trimming and J lost 3 bases; unmatched junction nucleotides: 8. Germline V gene sequence: CDR1 SGDLS, CDR2 YYNGEE. The CDR3 runs to 15 residues. This CDR3 reads CASSDGSGSNYEQYF. The CDR3 DNA follows: TGTGCCAGCAGCGATGGGAGCGGGAGTAACTACGAGCAGTACTTC.